The 8 T cell receptor beta chains below all came from one sample that was sequenced in a study of blood T cells in healthy people across ages. Alongside a J-beta primer mix, a sample-barcoded 5' primer served in a second PCR lasting roughly 6 to 12 cycles. One entry per CDR3 protein, called by TCRdb with MiXCR from the 5' RACE reads. This table holds 1.5 million to 2 million distinct CDR3 sequences, roughly 27% found once. Sequences were obtained from blood. These receptors came from a woman aged 30 to 39 in good health.

In its sample, this clonotype was seen once. The rearrangement joins TRBV4-1 to TRBJ2-1; D ambiguous. Trimming removed 5 bases at V and 4 bases at J, with 12 bases between. This CDR3 has 14 amino acids. The V gene's germline CDR1 is MGHRA and CDR2 YSYEKL. The CDR3 DNA reads TGCGCCAGCAGCAGCGAGCCCAATTACAATGAGCAGTTCTTC. Translating it yields CASSSEPNYNEQFF.

The V call is TRBV7-2, the J call TRBJ1-2; D remains ambiguous. Trimming left V 5 bases short and J 4 bases short, with 11 bases between. The CDR3 covers 13 residues. Germline CDR1 SGHTA, CDR2 FQGNSA. The DNA for the CDR3 is TGTGCCAGCAGCCTTAGCCTTTCCTATGGCTACACCTTC. It encodes CASSLSLSYGYTF. Full variable domain (rest looked up from reference TRBV7-2 and TRBJ1-2): GAGVSQSPSNKVTEKGKDVELRCDPISGHTALYWYRQSLGQGLEFLIYFQGNSAPDKSGLPSDRFSAERTGGSVSTLTIQRTQQEDSAVYLCASSLSLSYGYTFGSGTRLTVV.

The rearrangement joins TRBV15 to TRBJ1-3; D is unresolved. The CDR3 runs 17 residues. CDR1 LNHNV and CDR2 YYDKDF come from the germline V gene (reference sequence). Trimming took 1 base from V and 4 from J, leaving 17 bases between them. CDR3 sequence: CATSRAPSRSPGNTIYF. CDR3 nucleotide sequence: TGTGCCACCAGCAGAGCCCCCAGCCGGAGTCCCGGAAACACCATATATTTT.

For the CDR3, the DNA is TGCGCCAGCAGCCAAGAGACTAGCGGACCCTCGGAGCAGTTCTTC. Its protein is CASSQETSGPSEQFF. The V call is TRBV4-3, the J call TRBJ2-1; 9 bases are a match to TRBD2. V trimming: 0 bases; J trimming: 10 bases; junction bases outside the gene matches: 7. Germline V lookup: CDR1 LGHNA, CDR2 YSLEER. CDR3 length equals 15 residues.

The chain joins TRBV6-6 to TRBJ2-3; 12 bases line up with TRBD2. This CDR3 comprises 16 residues. The germline V gene encodes CDR1 MNHNY and CDR2 SVGAGI (reference sequence). After removal of 7 bases from V and 4 bases from J, the junction contained 9 bases not matched to a gene. The CDR3 nucleotides are TGTGCCAGCAAACAGCTAGCGGGGGGGCGAGCAGATACGCAGTATTTT. This sequence encodes CASKQLAGGRADTQYF.

This clonotype was seen a handful of times. CDR3 residues: CASGLGLHNEQFF. As DNA, the CDR3 is TGTGCTAGTGGTTTGGGACTCCACAATGAGCAGTTCTTC. V usage is TRBV12-5 and J usage is TRBJ2-1, with D uncertain. Trimming shortened V by 1 base and J by 5 bases, and 6 bases separated the two germline ends. Germline values: CDR1 LGHNT, CDR2 FRNRAP. CDR3 size: 13 residues.

The chain is built from TRBV6-5 and TRBJ1-1, with D maybe TRBD1 (5 bases). This CDR3 contains 14 residues. Germline loops: CDR1 MNHEY, CDR2 SVGAGI. The V and J ends lost 6 bases and 4 bases respectively, with 15 bases between them. The CDR3 DNA sequence: TGTGCCAGCAGACCTAGTTGGGACCGCACTGAAGCTTTCTTT. Translation: CASRPSWDRTEAFF.

This clonotype was counted a few times. The rearrangement joins TRBV7-2 to TRBJ2-5, with TRBD2 matching over 11 bases. Trimming took 2 bases from V and 3 from J; bases not matched to a gene: 5. The CDR3 covers 16 residues. Germline assignment: CDR1 SGHTA and CDR2 FQGNSA. The CDR3 bases are TGTGCCAGCAGCTTAACCGGACTAGCGGGCGAAGAGACCCAGTACTTC. It yields the protein CASSLTGLAGEETQYF.